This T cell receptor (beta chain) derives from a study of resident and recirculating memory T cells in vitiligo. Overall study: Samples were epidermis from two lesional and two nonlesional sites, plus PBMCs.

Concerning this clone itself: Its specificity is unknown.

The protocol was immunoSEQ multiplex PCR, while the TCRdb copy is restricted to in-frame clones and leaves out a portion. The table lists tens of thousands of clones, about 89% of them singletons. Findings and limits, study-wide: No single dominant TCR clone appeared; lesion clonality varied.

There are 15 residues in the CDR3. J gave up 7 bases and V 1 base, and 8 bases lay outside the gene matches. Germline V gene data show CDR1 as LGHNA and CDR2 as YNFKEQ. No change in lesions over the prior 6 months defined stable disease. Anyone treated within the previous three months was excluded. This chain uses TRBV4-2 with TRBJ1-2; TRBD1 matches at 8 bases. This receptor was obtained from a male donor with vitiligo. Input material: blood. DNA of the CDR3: TGTGCCAGCAGCCAAGCCGGGACAGGACAGGGTGGCTACACCTTC. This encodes CASSQAGTGQGGYTF.